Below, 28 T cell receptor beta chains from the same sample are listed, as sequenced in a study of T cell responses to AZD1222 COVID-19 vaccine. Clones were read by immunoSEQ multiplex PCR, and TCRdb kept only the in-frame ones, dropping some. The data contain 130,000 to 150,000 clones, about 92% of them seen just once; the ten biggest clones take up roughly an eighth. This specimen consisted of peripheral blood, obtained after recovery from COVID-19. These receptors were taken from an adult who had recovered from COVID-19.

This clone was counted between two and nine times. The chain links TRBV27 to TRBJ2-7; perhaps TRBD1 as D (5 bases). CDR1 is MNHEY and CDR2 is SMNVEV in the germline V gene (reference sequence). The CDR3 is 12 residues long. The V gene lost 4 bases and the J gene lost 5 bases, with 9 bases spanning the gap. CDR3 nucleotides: TGTGCCAGCAGTTCAACGACAGACGAGCAGTACTTC. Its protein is CASSSTTDEQYF.

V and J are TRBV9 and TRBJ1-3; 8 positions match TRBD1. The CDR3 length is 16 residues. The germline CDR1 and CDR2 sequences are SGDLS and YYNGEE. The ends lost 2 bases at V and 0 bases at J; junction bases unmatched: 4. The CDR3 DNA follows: TGTGCCAGCAGCGTGAGACAGGGGCTCTCTGGAAACACCATATATTTT. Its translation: CASSVRQGLSGNTIYF.

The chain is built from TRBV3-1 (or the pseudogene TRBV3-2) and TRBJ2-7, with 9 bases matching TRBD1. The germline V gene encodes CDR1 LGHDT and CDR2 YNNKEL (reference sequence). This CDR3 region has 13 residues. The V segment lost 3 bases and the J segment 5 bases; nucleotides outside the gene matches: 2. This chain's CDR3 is CASSHGDRDEQYF. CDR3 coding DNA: TGTGCCAGCAGCCACGGGGACAGGGACGAGCAGTACTTC.

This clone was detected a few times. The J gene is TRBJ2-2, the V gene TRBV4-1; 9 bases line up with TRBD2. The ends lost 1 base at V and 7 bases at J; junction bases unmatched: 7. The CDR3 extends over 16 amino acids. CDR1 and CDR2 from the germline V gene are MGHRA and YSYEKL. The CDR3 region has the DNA TGCGCCAGCAGCCAAGGGTCTAGCGGGAAAAGCGGGGAGCTGTTTTTT. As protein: CASSQGSSGKSGELFF.

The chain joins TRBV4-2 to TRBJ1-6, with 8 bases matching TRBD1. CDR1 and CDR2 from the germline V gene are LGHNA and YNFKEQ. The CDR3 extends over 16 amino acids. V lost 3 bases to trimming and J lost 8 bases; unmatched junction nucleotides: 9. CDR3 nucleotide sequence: TGTGCCAGCAGCCACCATCCGGGGACAGGAGATTCACCCCTCCACTTT. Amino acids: CASSHHPGTGDSPLHF.

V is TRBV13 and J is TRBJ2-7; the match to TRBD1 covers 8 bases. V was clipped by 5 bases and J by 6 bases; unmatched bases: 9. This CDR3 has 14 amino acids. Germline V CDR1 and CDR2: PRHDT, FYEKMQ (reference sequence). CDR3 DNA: TGTGCCAGCAGCGGCCCCGGACAGGGCCGCGAGCAGTACTTC. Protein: CASSGPGQGREQYF.

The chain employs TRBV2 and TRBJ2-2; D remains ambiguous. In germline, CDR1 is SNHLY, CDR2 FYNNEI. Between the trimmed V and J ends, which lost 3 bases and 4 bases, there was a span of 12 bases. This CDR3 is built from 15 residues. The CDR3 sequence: CASSELLSGTGELFF. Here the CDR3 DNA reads TGTGCCAGCAGTGAGCTCCTCTCTGGCACCGGGGAGCTGTTTTTT.

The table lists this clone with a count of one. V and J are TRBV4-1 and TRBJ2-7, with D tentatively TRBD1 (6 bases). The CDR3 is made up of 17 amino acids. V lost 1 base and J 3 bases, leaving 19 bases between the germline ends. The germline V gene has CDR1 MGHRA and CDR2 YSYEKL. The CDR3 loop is CASSQVVTGHRHYEQYF. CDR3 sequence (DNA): TGCGCCAGCAGCCAAGTCGTTACGGGACATAGACACTACGAGCAGTACTTC.

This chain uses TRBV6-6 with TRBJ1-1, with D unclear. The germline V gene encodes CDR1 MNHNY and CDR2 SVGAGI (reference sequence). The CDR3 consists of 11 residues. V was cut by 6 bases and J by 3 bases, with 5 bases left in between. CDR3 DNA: TGTGCCAGCAGCCGGGACACTGAAGCTTTCTTT. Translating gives CASSRDTEAFF.

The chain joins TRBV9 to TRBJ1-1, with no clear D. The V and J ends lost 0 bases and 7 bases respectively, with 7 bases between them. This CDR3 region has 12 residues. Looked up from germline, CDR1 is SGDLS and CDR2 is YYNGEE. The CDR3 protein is CASSVVGGEAFF. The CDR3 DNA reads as TGTGCCAGCAGCGTAGTTGGCGGTGAAGCTTTCTTT.

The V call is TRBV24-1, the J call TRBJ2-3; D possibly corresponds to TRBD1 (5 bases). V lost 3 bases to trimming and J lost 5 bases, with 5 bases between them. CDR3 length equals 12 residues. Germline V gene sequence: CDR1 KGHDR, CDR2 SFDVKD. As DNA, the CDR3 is TGTGCCACCAGTGATGACAGAGATACGCAGTATTTT. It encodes CATSDDRDTQYF.

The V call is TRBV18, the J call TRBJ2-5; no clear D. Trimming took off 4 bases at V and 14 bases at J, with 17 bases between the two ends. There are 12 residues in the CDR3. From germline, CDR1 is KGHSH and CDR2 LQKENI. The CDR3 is CASSQRSNAPYF. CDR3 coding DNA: TGTGCCAGCTCACAAAGGTCGAACGCCCCCTACTTC.

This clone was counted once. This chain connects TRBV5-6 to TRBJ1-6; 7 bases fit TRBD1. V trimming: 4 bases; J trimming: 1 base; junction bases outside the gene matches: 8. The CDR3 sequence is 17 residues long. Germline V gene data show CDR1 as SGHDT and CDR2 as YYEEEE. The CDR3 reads CASSQSKGASYNSPLHF. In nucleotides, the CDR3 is TGTGCCAGCAGCCAGAGTAAGGGGGCATCCTATAATTCACCCCTCCACTTT.

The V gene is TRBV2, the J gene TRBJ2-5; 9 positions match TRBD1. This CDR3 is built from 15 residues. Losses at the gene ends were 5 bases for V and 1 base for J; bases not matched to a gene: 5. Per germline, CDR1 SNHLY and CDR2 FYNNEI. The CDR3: CASSPGTGPQETQYF. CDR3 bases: TGTGCCAGCAGTCCCGGGACAGGGCCCCAAGAGACCCAGTACTTC.

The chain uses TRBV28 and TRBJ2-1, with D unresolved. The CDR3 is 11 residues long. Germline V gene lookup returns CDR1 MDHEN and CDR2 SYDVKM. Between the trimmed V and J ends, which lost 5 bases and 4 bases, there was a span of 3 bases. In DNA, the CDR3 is TGTGCCAGCAGTACATACAATGAGCAGTTCTTC. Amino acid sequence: CASSTYNEQFF.

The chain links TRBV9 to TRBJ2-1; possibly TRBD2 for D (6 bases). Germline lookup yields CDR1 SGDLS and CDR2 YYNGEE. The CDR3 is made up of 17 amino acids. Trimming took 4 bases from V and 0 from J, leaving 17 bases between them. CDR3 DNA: TGTGCCAGCAGCCCCCGAGAGCTAGCGAGCTCCTACAATGAGCAGTTCTTC. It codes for CASSPRELASSYNEQFF.

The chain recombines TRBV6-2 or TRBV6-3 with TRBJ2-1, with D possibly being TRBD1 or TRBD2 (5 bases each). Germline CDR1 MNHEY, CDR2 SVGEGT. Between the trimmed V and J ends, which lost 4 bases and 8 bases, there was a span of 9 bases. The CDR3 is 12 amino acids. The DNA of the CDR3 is TGTGCCAGCAGTTGGGTGGGGGATGAGCAGTTCTTC. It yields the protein CASSWVGDEQFF.

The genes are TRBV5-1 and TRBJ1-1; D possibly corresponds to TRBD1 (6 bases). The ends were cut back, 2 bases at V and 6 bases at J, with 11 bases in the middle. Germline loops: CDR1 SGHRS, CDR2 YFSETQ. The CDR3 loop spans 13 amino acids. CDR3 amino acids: CASSLGGGAEAFF. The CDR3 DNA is TGCGCCAGCAGCTTAGGGGGTGGGGCTGAAGCTTTCTTT.

CDR3 region: CASGLALGTSGSNEQFF. The CDR3 region has the DNA TGTGCTAGTGGTTTGGCTCTCGGGACTAGCGGGAGTAATGAGCAGTTCTTC. The J gene is TRBJ2-1, the V gene TRBV12-5, with TRBD2 identical over 14 bases. This CDR3 has 17 amino acids. CDR1 and CDR2 (germline): LGHNT, FRNRAP. Germline trimming cut 1 base from V and 7 bases from J; bases unmatched to any gene: 6. Full variable domain (rest looked up from reference TRBV12-5 and TRBJ2-1): DARVTQTPRHKVTEMGQEVTMRCQPILGHNTVFWYRQTMMQGLELLAYFRNRAPLDDSGMPKDRFSAEMPDATLATLKIQPSEPRDSAVYFCASGLALGTSGSNEQFFGPGTRLTVL.

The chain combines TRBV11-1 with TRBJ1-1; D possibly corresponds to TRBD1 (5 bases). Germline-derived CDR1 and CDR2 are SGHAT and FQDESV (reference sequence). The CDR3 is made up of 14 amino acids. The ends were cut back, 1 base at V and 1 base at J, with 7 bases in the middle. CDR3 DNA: TGTGCCAGCAGCTTAGGGCAGGGGAACACTGAAGCTTTCTTT. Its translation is CASSLGQGNTEAFF.

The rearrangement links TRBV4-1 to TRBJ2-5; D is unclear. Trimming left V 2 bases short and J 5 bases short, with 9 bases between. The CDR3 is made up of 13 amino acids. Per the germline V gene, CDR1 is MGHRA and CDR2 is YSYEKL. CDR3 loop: CASSQLPPETQYF. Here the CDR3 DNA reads TGCGCCAGCAGCCAATTGCCCCCGGAGACCCAGTACTTC.

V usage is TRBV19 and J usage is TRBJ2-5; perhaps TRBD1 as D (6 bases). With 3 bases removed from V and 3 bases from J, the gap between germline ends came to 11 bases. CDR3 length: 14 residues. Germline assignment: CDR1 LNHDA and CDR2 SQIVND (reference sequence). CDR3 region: CASSIGRGKETQYF. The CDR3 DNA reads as TGTGCCAGTAGTATCGGAAGGGGGAAAGAGACCCAGTACTTC.

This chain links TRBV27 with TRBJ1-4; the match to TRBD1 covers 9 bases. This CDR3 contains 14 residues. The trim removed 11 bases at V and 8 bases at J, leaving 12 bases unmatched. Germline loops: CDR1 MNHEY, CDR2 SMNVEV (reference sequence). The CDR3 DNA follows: TGTGCCTGCAAGGAGGGGACAGGGAACGAAAAACTGTTTTTT. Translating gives CACKEGTGNEKLFF.

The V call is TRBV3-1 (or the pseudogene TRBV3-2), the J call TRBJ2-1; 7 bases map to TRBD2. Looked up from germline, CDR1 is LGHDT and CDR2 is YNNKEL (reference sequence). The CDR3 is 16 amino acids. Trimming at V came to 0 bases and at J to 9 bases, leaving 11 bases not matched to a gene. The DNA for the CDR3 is TGTGCCAGCAGCCAAGAAGTCCCAGCGGGAAGGGGTGAGCAGTTCTTC. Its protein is CASSQEVPAGRGEQFF.

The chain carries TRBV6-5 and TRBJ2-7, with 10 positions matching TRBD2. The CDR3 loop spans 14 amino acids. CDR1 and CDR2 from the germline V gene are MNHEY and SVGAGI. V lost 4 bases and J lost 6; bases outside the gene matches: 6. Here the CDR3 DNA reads TGTGCCAGCAGTTCTCTAGCGGGAGCCGGCGAGCAGTACTTC. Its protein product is CASSSLAGAGEQYF.

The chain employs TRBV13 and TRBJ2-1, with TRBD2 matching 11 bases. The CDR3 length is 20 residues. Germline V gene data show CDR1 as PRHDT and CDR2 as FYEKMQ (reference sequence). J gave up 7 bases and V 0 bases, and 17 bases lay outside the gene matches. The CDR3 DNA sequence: TGTGCCAGCAGCTTAGGGAATTTTCCGGGACTAGCGGCCAGTGGGAATGAGCAGTTCTTC. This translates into CASSLGNFPGLAASGNEQFF.

The CDR3 reads CARGQGLQETQYF. CDR3 sequence (DNA): TGCGCCAGGGGACAGGGGCTACAAGAGACCCAGTACTTC. This rearrangement joins TRBV10-2 to TRBJ2-5; 10 nucleotides agree with TRBD1. The CDR3 length is 13 residues. Trimming cost V 9 bases and J 2 bases; bases outside gene matches: 3. Germline loops: CDR1 WSHSY, CDR2 SAAADI.

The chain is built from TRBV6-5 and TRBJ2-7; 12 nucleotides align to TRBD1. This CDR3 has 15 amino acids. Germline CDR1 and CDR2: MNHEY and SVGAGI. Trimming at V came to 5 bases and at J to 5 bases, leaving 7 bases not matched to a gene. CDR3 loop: CASSPPGTGGNEQYF. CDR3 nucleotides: TGTGCCAGCAGTCCCCCCGGGACAGGGGGCAACGAGCAGTACTTC.